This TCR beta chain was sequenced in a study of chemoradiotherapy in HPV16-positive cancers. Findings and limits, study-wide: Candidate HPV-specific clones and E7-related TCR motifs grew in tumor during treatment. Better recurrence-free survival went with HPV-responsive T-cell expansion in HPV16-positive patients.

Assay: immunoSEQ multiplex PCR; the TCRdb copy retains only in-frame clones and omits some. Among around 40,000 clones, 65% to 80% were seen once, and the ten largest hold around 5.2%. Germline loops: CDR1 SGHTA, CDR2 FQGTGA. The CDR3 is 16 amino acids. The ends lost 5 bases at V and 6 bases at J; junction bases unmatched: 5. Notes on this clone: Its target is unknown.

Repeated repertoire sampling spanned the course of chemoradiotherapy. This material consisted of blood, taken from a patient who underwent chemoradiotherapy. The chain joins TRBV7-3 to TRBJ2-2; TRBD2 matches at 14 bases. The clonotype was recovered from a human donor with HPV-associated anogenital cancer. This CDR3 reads CASSPTSGGAAGELFF. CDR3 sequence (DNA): TGTGCCAGCAGCCCGACTAGCGGGGGGGCGGCCGGGGAGCTGTTTTTT. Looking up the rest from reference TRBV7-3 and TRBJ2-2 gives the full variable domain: GAGVSQTPSNKVTEKGKYVELRCDPISGHTALYWYRQSLGQGPEFLIYFQGTGAADDSGLPNDRFFAVRPEGSVSTLKIQRTERGDSAVYLCASSPTSGGAAGELFFGEGSRLTVL.